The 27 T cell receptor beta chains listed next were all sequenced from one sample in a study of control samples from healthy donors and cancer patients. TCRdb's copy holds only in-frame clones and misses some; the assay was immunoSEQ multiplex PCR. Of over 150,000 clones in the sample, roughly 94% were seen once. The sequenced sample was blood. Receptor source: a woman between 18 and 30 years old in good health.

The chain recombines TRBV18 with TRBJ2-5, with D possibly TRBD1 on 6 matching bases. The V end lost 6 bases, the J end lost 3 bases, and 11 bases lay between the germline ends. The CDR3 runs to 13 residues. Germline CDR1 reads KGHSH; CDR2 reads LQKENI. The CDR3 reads CASSPTGEETQYF. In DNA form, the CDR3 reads TGTGCCAGCTCGCCGACAGGAGAAGAGACCCAGTACTTC.

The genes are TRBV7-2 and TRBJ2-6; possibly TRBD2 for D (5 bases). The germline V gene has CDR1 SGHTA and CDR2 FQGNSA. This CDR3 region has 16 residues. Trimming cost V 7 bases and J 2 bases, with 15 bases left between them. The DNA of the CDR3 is TGTGCCAGCACCCTACTAGGTATCACTGGGGCCAACGTCCTGACTTTC. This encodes CASTLLGITGANVLTF. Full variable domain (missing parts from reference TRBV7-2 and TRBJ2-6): GAGVSQSPSNKVTEKGKDVELRCDPISGHTALYWYRQSLGQGLEFLIYFQGNSAPDKSGLPSDRFSAERTGGSVSTLTIQRTQQEDSAVYLCASTLLGITGANVLTFGAGSRLTVL.

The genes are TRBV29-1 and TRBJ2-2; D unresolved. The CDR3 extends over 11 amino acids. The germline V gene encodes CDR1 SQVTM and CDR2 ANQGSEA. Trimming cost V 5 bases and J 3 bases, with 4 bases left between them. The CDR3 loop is CSVSYTGELFF. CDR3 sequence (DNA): TGCAGCGTTTCGTACACCGGGGAGCTGTTTTTT.

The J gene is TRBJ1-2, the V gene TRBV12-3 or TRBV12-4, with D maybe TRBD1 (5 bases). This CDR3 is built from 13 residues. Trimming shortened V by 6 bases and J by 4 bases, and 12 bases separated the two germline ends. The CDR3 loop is CASSRDESYGYTF. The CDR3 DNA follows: TGTGCCAGCAGCCGGGACGAGAGCTATGGCTACACCTTC.

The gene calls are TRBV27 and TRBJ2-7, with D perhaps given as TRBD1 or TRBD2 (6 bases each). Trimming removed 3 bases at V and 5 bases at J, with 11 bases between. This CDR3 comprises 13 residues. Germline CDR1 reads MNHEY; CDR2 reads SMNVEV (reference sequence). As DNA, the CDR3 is TGTGCCAGCAGTTTGCCGGGGGCTGACGAGCAGTACTTC. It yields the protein CASSLPGADEQYF.

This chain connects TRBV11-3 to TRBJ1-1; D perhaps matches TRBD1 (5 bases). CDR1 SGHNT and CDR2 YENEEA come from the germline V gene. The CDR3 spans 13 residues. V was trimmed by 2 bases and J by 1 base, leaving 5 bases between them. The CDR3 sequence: CASSLRGNTEAFF. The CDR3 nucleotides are TGTGCCAGCAGCTTAAGGGGGAACACTGAAGCTTTCTTT. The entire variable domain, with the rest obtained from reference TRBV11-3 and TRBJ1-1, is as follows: EAGVVQSPRYKIIEKKQPVAFWCNPISGHNTLYWYLQNLGQGPELLIRYENEEAVDDSQLPKDRFSAERLKGVDSTLKIQPAELGDSAVYLCASSLRGNTEAFFGQGTRLTVV.

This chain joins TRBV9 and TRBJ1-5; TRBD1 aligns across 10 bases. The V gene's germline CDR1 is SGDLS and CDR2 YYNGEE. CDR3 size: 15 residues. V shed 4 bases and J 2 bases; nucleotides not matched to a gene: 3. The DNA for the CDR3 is TGTGCCAGCAGCACCGGGACAGGGGGCAATCAGCCCCAGCATTTT. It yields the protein CASSTGTGGNQPQHF.

The CDR3 nucleotides read TGTGCCAGCAGCCAGAAAAACTCCTACAATGAGCAGTTCTTC. It codes for CASSQKNSYNEQFF. This chain joins TRBV14 and TRBJ2-1; no definite D call. The CDR3 consists of 14 residues. Trimming removed 3 bases at V and 0 bases at J, with 6 bases between. The V gene's germline CDR1 is SGHDN and CDR2 FVKESK.

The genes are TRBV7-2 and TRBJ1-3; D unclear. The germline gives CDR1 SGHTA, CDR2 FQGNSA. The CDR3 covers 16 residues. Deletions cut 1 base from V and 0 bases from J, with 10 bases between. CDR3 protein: CASSLGTLSSGNTIYF. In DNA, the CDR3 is TGTGCCAGCAGCTTAGGGACTTTGAGCTCTGGAAACACCATATATTTT.

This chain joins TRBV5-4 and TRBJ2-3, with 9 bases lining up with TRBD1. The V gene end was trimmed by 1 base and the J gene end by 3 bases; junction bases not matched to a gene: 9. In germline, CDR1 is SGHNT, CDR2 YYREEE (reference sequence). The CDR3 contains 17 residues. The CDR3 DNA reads TGTGCCAGCAGCTTGCTCCAGGGGACAGGGATGACAGATACGCAGTATTTT. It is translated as CASSLLQGTGMTDTQYF.

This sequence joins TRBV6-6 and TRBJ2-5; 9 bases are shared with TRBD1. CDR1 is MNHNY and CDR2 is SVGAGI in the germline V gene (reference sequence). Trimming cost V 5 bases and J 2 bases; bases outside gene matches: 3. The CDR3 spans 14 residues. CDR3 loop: CASSPGTGQETQYF. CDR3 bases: TGTGCCAGCAGTCCAGGGACAGGGCAAGAGACCCAGTACTTC.

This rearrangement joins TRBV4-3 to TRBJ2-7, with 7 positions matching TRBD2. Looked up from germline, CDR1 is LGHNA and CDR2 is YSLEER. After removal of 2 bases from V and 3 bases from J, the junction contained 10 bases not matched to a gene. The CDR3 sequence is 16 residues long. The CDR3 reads CASSQSRGSVIYEQYF. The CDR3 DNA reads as TGCGCCAGCAGCCAAAGCCGCGGGAGCGTAATCTACGAGCAGTACTTC.

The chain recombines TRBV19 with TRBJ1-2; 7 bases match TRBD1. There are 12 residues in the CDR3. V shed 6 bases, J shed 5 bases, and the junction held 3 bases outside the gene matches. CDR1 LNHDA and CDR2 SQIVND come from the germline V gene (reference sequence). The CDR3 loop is CASRNRGYGYTF. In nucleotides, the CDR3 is TGTGCCAGTAGGAACAGGGGTTATGGCTACACCTTC.

In nucleotides, the CDR3 is TGCGCCAGCAGCCCCGCAGCGAACACTGAAGCTTTCTTT. Translated, it gives CASSPAANTEAFF. V usage is TRBV5-1 and J usage is TRBJ1-1, with D unresolved. This CDR3 region has 13 residues. Trimming shortened V by 4 bases and J by 1 base, and 8 bases separated the two germline ends. CDR1 and CDR2 from the germline V gene are SGHRS and YFSETQ.

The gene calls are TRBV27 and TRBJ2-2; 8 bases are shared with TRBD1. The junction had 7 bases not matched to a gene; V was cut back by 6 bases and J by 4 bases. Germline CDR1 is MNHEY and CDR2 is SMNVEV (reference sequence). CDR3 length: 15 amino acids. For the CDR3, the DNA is TGTGCCAGCAGCCGTTATACAGGGGGCACCGGGGAGCTGTTTTTT. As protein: CASSRYTGGTGELFF.

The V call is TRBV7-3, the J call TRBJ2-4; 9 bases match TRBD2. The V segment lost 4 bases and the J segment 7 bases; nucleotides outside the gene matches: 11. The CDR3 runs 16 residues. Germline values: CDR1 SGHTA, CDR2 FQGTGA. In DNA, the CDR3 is TGTGCCAGCAGCTCCGGCGGGGGGGCCGGAAGGAACATTCAGTACTTC. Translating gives CASSSGGGAGRNIQYF. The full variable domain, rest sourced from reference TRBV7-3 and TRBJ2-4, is GAGVSQTPSNKVTEKGKYVELRCDPISGHTALYWYRQSLGQGPEFLIYFQGTGAADDSGLPNDRFFAVRPEGSVSTLKIQRTERGDSAVYLCASSSGGGAGRNIQYFGAGTRLSVL.

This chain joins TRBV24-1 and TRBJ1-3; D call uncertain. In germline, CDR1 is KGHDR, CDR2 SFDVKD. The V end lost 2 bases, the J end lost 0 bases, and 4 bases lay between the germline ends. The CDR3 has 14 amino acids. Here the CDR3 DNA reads TGTGCCACCAGTGATTCCAACTCTGGAAACACCATATATTTT. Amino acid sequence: CATSDSNSGNTIYF.

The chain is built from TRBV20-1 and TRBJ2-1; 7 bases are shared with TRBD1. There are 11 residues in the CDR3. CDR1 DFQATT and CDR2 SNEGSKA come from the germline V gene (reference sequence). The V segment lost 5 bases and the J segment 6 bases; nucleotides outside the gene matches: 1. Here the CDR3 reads CSAGQANEQFF. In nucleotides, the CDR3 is TGCAGTGCTGGACAGGCCAATGAGCAGTTCTTC.

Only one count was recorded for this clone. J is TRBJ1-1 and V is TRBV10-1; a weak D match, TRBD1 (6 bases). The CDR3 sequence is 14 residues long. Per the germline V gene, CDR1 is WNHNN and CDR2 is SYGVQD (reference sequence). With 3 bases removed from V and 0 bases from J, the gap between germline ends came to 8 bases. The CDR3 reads CASSDGGLNTEAFF. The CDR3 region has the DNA TGCGCCAGCAGTGACGGGGGCCTGAACACTGAAGCTTTCTTT.

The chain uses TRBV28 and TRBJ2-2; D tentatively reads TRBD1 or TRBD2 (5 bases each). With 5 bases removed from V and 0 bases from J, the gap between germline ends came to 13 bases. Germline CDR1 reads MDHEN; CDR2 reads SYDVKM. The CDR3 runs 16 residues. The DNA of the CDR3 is TGTGCCAGCAGTCGGGGTGGGGACCCGAACACCGGGGAGCTGTTTTTT. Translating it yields CASSRGGDPNTGELFF.

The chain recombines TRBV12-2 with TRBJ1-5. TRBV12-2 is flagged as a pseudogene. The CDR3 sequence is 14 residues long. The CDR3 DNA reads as TGTGCAAGTCGCAGAGGACCCGGGGATCAGCCCCAGCATTTT. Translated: CASRRGPGDQPQHF.

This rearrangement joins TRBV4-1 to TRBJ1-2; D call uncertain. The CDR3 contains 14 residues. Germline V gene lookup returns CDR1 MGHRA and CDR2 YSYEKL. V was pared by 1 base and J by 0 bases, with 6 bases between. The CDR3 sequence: CASSQVAANYGYTF. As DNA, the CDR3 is TGCGCCAGCAGCCAAGTGGCAGCTAACTATGGCTACACCTTC.

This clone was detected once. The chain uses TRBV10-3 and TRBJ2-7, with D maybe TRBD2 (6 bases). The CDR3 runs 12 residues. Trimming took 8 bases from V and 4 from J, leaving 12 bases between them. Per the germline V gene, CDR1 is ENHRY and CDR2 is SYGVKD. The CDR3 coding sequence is TGTGCCATCGGGACCGGGGGTTACGAGCAGTACTTC. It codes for CAIGTGGYEQYF.

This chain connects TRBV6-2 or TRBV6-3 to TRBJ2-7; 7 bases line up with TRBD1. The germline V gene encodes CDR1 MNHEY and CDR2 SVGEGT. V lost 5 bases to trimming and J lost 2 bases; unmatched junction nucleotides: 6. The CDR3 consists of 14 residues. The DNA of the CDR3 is TGTGCCAGCAGTAGGGGACAGATCCCCTACGAGCAGTACTTC. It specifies CASSRGQIPYEQYF.

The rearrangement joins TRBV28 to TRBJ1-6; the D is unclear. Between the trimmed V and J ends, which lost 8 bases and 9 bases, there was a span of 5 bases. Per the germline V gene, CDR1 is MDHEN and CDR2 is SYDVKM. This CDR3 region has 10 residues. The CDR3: CASGTSPLHF. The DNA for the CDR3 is TGTGCCAGCGGAACTTCACCCCTCCACTTT.

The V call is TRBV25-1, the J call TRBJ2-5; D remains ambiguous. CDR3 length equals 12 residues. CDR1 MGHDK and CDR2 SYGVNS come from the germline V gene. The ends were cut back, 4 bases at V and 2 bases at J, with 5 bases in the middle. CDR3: CASSVTQETQYF. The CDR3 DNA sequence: TGTGCCAGCAGTGTGACACAAGAGACCCAGTACTTC.

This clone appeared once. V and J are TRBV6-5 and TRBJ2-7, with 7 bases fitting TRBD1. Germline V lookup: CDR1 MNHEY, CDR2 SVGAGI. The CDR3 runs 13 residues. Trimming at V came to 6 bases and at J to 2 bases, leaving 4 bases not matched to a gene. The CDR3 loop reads CASRTGSAYEQYF. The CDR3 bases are TGTGCCAGCAGGACAGGGAGCGCCTACGAGCAGTACTTC.